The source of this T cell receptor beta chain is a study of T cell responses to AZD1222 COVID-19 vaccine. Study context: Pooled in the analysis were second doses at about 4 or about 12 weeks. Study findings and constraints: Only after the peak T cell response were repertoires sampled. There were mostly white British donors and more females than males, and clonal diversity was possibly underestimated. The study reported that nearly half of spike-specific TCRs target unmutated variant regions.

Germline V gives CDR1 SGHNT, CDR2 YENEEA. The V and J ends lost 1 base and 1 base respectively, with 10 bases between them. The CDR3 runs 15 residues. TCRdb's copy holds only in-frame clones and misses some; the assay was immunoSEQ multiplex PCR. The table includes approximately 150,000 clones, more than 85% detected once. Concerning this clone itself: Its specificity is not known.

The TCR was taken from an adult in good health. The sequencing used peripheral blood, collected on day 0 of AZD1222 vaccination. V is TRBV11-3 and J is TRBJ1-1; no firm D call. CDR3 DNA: TGTGCCAGCAGCTTAGGCCGGGCAGGGAACACTGAAGCTTTCTTT. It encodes CASSLGRAGNTEAFF.